The clone carrying this T cell receptor (beta chain) came up a few times. Its antigen is not identified. The sample originates from a study of cytomegalovirus exposure and HLA in healthy donors. The length of the CDR3 is 17 residues. The germline V gene encodes CDR1 MDHEN and CDR2 SYDVKM. V dropped 2 bases and J dropped 2; count of bases not matched to a gene: 6. The study ran its PCR with 60 Vbeta and 13 Jbeta primers. The method was immunoSEQ multiplex PCR; TCRdb's version includes in-frame clones alone and lacks a portion of them. The sample yields 80,000 or so clones, 60% to 75% seen once. Whole-study findings and limits: Some TCR beta chains (roughly 160 of them) were listed as cytomegalovirus-associated. Several of the most significant clusters appeared linked to common viral pathogens, based on a later analysis.

Sequencing used PBMCs. This receptor was taken from a woman aged 40 to 55 in good health and CMV-seropositive. V gene TRBV28 combines with J gene TRBJ2-3; 11 nucleotides line up with TRBD2. The CDR3, as DNA: TGTGCCAGCAGTTTAGCACTAGCGGGGGAGACCACAGATACGCAGTATTTT. This codes for CASSLALAGETTDTQYF.